A selection of T cell receptor beta chains follows, all from one sample in a study of T cells in Graves' hyperthyroidism and ophthalmopathy. TCRdb called the multiplex PCR reads again in MiXCR, with one record for every CDR3 protein. The sample includes hundreds of thousands of distinct CDR3 sequences, over 35% seen only once; the top ten take about 9%. The source material was blood. The receptors here all came from a man between 18 and 29 years old with Graves' hyperthyroidism. Each CDR3 is given with its conserved first and last residue. The D gene is left open where the match is weak. Clone size is given for some rows only: seen once, a few or many times, or a class if the clone is expanded.

abundance: -
j_gene: TRBJ2-6
len: 17
d_gene: -
v_gene: TRBV2
CDR3nt: TGTGCCAGCAGTTCTCCTCAGAGGGGCTCTGGGGCCAACGTCCTGACTTTC
CDR3aa: CASSSPQRGSGANVLTF

abundance: many
j_gene: TRBJ1-2
len: 9
d_gene: -
v_gene: TRBV19
CDR3nt: TGTGCCTCCGGGCTTGGCTACACCTTC
CDR3aa: CASGLGYTF

abundance: -
j_gene: TRBJ2-3
len: 13
d_gene: TRBD2
v_gene: TRBV29-1
CDR3nt: TGCAGCGCCCCAGCGGGATTAGCAGATACGCAGTATTTT
CDR3aa: CSAPAGLADTQYF

abundance: -
j_gene: TRBJ2-7
len: 14
d_gene: -
v_gene: TRBV4-1
CDR3nt: TGCGCCAGCAGCCAACAACAGGAGTCATACGAGCAGTACTTC
CDR3aa: CASSQQQESYEQYF

abundance: few
j_gene: TRBJ2-2
len: 15
d_gene: -
v_gene: TRBV5-1
CDR3nt: TGCGCCAGCAGCTTGGAGGCACCGCGGGGCGGGGAGCTGTTTTTT
CDR3aa: CASSLEAPRGGELFF

abundance: many
j_gene: TRBJ2-5
len: 15
d_gene: -
v_gene: TRBV24-1
CDR3nt: TGTGCCACCAGTGATTTTCGGGACGGCCAAGAGACCCAGTACTTC
CDR3aa: CATSDFRDGQETQYF

abundance: many
j_gene: TRBJ2-7
len: 13
d_gene: TRBD1
v_gene: TRBV7-9
CDR3nt: TGTGCCAGCAGCGGGGACAGCATCTACGAGCAGTACTTC
CDR3aa: CASSGDSIYEQYF

abundance: -
j_gene: TRBJ1-1
len: 14
d_gene: -
v_gene: TRBV19
CDR3nt: TGTGCCAGTAGTAACCGGGGGGTGGACACTGAAGCTTTCTTT
CDR3aa: CASSNRGVDTEAFF

abundance: -
j_gene: TRBJ1-2
len: 13
d_gene: -
v_gene: TRBV7-9
CDR3nt: TGTGCCAGCAGCCCTGGAAGGCCCTCAGGCTACACCTTC
CDR3aa: CASSPGRPSGYTF

abundance: -
j_gene: TRBJ2-7
len: 12
d_gene: -
v_gene: TRBV20-1
CDR3nt: TGCAGTGCTCCTCCGAACCGCTACGAGCAGTACTTC
CDR3aa: CSAPPNRYEQYF

abundance: once
j_gene: TRBJ1-2
len: 16
d_gene: -
v_gene: TRBV10-3
CDR3nt: TGTGCCAGCAGTGCTTGGGGACTGAGTAATAACTATGGCTACACCTTC
CDR3aa: CASSAWGLSNNYGYTF

abundance: -
j_gene: TRBJ1-1
len: 15
d_gene: TRBD1
v_gene: TRBV5-4
CDR3nt: TGTGCCAGCAGCCCAACGGGACAGCTGAACACTGAAGCTTTCTTT
CDR3aa: CASSPTGQLNTEAFF

abundance: once
j_gene: TRBJ2-5
len: 13
d_gene: -
v_gene: TRBV7-3
CDR3nt: TGTGCCAGCAGCCCGACTTTGGCGGAGACCCAGTACTTC
CDR3aa: CASSPTLAETQYF

abundance: -
j_gene: TRBJ2-7
len: 15
d_gene: -
v_gene: TRBV7-2
CDR3nt: TGCGCCAGCAGCCAAGATTATGGCTACACCTACGAGCAGTACTTC
CDR3aa: CASSQDYGYTYEQYF

abundance: few
j_gene: TRBJ2-5
len: 12
d_gene: -
v_gene: TRBV12-3/TRBV12-4
CDR3nt: TGTGCCAGCGGGACCCCCCAAGAGACCCAGTACTTC
CDR3aa: CASGTPQETQYF

abundance: few
j_gene: TRBJ2-6
len: 16
d_gene: -
v_gene: TRBV16
CDR3nt: TGTGCCAGCAGCCAGGCAACAGGAACTGGGGCCAACGTCCTGACTTTC
CDR3aa: CASSQATGTGANVLTF

abundance: -
j_gene: TRBJ1-2
len: 12
d_gene: -
v_gene: TRBV12-3/TRBV12-4
CDR3nt: TGTGCCAGCAGTACCTTAAACTATGGCTACACCTTC
CDR3aa: CASSTLNYGYTF

abundance: few
j_gene: TRBJ2-5
len: 15
d_gene: TRBD2
v_gene: TRBV5-6
CDR3nt: TGTGCCAGCACCGGGACTAGCGGAGAAGAAGAGACCCAGTACTTC
CDR3aa: CASTGTSGEEETQYF

abundance: -
j_gene: TRBJ2-7
len: 17
d_gene: TRBD1
v_gene: TRBV5-1
CDR3nt: TGCGCCAGCAGCACCTTCTTATGGGACAGGGGGCTCTACGAGCAGTACTTC
CDR3aa: CASSTFLWDRGLYEQYF

abundance: -
j_gene: TRBJ1-1
len: 13
d_gene: -
v_gene: TRBV10-3
CDR3nt: TGTGCCATCAGTTTACCCGGGAACACTGAAGCTTTCTTT
CDR3aa: CAISLPGNTEAFF

abundance: many
j_gene: TRBJ2-2
len: 14
d_gene: -
v_gene: TRBV7-9
CDR3nt: TGTGCCAGCAGCGAGGACGGATACACCGGGGAGCTGTTTTTT
CDR3aa: CASSEDGYTGELFF

abundance: -
j_gene: TRBJ1-1
len: 14
d_gene: -
v_gene: TRBV20-1
CDR3nt: TGCAGTGCTAGCACGGGACGGATGAACACTGAAGCTTTCTTT
CDR3aa: CSASTGRMNTEAFF

abundance: -
j_gene: TRBJ2-7
len: 16
d_gene: TRBD2
v_gene: TRBV7-2
CDR3nt: TGTGCCAGCAGCCCGTTTAGCGGGAGGCTGGACTACGAGCAGTACTTC
CDR3aa: CASSPFSGRLDYEQYF

abundance: -
j_gene: TRBJ1-2
len: 13
d_gene: -
v_gene: TRBV14
CDR3nt: TGTGCCAGCAGCCAAGTTGCAAGCTATGGCCACACCTTC
CDR3aa: CASSQVASYGHTF

abundance: -
j_gene: TRBJ2-7
len: 13
d_gene: -
v_gene: TRBV6-5
CDR3nt: TGCGCCAGCAGCTACCAGGGTGGGTACGAGCAGTACTTC
CDR3aa: CASSYQGGYEQYF

abundance: few
j_gene: TRBJ2-7
len: 14
d_gene: TRBD2
v_gene: TRBV2
CDR3nt: TGTGCCAGCAGCCCAGCGGGGCTCTCCTACGAGCAGTACTTC
CDR3aa: CASSPAGLSYEQYF

abundance: -
j_gene: TRBJ2-2
len: 15
d_gene: TRBD2
v_gene: TRBV7-2
CDR3nt: TGTGCCAGCAGCCCCCTAGCGGTGAACACCGGGGAGCTGTTTTTT
CDR3aa: CASSPLAVNTGELFF

abundance: many
j_gene: TRBJ2-5
len: 13
d_gene: TRBD1
v_gene: TRBV12-3/TRBV12-4
CDR3nt: TGTGCCAGCGTAAGGACAGGGAGGGAGACCCAGTACTTC
CDR3aa: CASVRTGRETQYF

abundance: -
j_gene: TRBJ2-2
len: 17
d_gene: -
v_gene: TRBV12-3/TRBV12-4
CDR3nt: TGTGCCAGCAGTTTCGAAGGCACAGGGTTCTTGCCCGGGGAGCTGTTTTTT
CDR3aa: CASSFEGTGFLPGELFF

abundance: -
j_gene: TRBJ1-1
len: 15
d_gene: -
v_gene: TRBV28
CDR3nt: TGTGCCAGCAGCTCGCTTGGGGGGCGGAACACTGAAGCTTTCTTT
CDR3aa: CASSSLGGRNTEAFF

abundance: -
j_gene: TRBJ1-2
len: 12
d_gene: -
v_gene: TRBV29-1
CDR3nt: TGCAGCTTATCGACAGATCCCTATGGCTACACCTTC
CDR3aa: CSLSTDPYGYTF

abundance: -
j_gene: TRBJ2-7
len: 12
d_gene: -
v_gene: TRBV10-3
CDR3nt: TGTGCCATCAGAGCAGTGGGGAACGAGCAGTACTTC
CDR3aa: CAIRAVGNEQYF

abundance: few
j_gene: TRBJ2-5
len: 13
d_gene: -
v_gene: TRBV6-1
CDR3nt: TGTGCCTCCGGACGGCGGGCGGAAGAGACCCAGTACTTC
CDR3aa: CASGRRAEETQYF

abundance: many
j_gene: TRBJ1-1
len: 15
d_gene: TRBD1
v_gene: TRBV7-9
CDR3nt: TGTGCCAGCAGCACTTTCACCGGGACAGACACTGAAGCTTTCTTT
CDR3aa: CASSTFTGTDTEAFF

abundance: once
j_gene: TRBJ2-7
len: 14
d_gene: -
v_gene: TRBV5-6
CDR3nt: TGTGCCAGCAGCTTGGCTTACGGAGCCTACGAGCAGTACTTC
CDR3aa: CASSLAYGAYEQYF

abundance: -
j_gene: TRBJ1-3
len: 16
d_gene: TRBD1
v_gene: TRBV11-2
CDR3nt: TGTGCCAGCAGCTTCGATTGGACAGGGGATGGAAACACCATATATTTT
CDR3aa: CASSFDWTGDGNTIYF

abundance: -
j_gene: TRBJ1-5
len: 14
d_gene: -
v_gene: TRBV25-1
CDR3nt: TGTGCCAGCAGCGTAGGTACAGGGAAACAGCCCCAGCATTTT
CDR3aa: CASSVGTGKQPQHF

abundance: -
j_gene: TRBJ1-1
len: 14
d_gene: -
v_gene: TRBV29-1
CDR3nt: TGCAGCGTTGATCCCTCCCGCCAAGAGACTGAAGCTTTCTTT
CDR3aa: CSVDPSRQETEAFF

abundance: many
j_gene: TRBJ1-3
len: 14
d_gene: -
v_gene: TRBV19
CDR3nt: TGTGCCAGTAGTATTGAGCGAACCGGAAACACCATATATTTT
CDR3aa: CASSIERTGNTIYF

abundance: many
j_gene: TRBJ1-5
len: 14
d_gene: -
v_gene: TRBV25-1
CDR3nt: TGTGCCATTTGGCCCGGTGATAGCAATCAGCCCCAGCATTTT
CDR3aa: CAIWPGDSNQPQHF

abundance: -
j_gene: TRBJ2-7
len: 12
d_gene: -
v_gene: TRBV7-9
CDR3nt: TGTGCCAGCAGCTCAGAACACTACGAGCAGTACTTC
CDR3aa: CASSSEHYEQYF

abundance: -
j_gene: TRBJ1-1
len: 14
d_gene: -
v_gene: TRBV9
CDR3nt: TGTGCCAGCAGCCAAGACGGCCTAAACACTGAAGCTTTCTTT
CDR3aa: CASSQDGLNTEAFF